This T cell receptor (beta chain) is drawn from a study of cytotoxic CD8 clonotypes in ibrutinib-treated CLL. This clone was seen more than once but under ten times. What it binds is unknown. Study-wide results and limits: Clonality correlated strongly with circulating CD8+ T cells and exceeded age-matched healthy donors at baseline.

With sequencing, the targeted depth ranged from 1 in 200,000 to 1 in 1 million T cells. The repertoire was sequenced with immunoSEQ multiplex PCR; TCRdb's copy has only in-frame clones and lacks some. The sample yields about 300,000 clones, about 72% seen once. CDR1 and CDR2 (germline): SGHVS, FQNEAQ. The germline V and J ends were trimmed by 0 bases and 4 bases, with 7 bases remaining between them. The CDR3 consists of 14 residues. The clonotype comes from a human donor with chronic lymphocytic leukemia. The V gene is TRBV7-8, the J gene TRBJ1-3; D remains ambiguous. The source was PBMCs, collected at disease progression, from a patient treated with ibrutinib. The CDR3 sequence is CASSLAGRGNTIYF. CDR3 bases: TGTGCCAGCAGCTTAGCGGGCAGAGGAAACACCATATATTTT.